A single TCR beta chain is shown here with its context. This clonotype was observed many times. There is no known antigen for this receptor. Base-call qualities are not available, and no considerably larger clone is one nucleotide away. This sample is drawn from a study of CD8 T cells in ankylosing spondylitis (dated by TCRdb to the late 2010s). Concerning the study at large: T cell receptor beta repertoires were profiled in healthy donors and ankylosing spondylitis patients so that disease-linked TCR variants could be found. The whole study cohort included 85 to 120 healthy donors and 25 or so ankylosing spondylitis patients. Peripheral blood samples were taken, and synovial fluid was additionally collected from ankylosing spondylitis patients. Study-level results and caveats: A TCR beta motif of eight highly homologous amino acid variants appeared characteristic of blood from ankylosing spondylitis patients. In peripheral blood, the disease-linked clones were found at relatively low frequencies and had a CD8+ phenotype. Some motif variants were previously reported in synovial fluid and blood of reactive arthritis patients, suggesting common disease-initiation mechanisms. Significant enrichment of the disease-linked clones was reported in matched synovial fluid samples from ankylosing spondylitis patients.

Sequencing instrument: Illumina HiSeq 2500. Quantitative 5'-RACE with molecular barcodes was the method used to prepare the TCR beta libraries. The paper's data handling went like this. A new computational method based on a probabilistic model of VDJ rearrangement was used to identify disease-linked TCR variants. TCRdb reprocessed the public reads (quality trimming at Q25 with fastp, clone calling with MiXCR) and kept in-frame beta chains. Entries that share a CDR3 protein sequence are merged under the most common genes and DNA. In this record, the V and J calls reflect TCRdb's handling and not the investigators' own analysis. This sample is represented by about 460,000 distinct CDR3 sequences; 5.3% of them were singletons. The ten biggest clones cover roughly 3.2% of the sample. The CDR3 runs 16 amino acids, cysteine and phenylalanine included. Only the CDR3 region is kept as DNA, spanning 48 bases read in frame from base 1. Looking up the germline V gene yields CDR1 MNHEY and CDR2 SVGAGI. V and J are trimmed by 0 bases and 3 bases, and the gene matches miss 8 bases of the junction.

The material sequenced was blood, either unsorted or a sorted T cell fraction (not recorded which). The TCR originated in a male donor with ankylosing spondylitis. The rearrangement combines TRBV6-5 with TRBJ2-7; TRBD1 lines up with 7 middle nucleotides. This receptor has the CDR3 CASSYSTRPGGYEQYF. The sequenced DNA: TGTGCCAGCAGTTACTCTACCAGGCCAGGGGGCTACGAGCAGTACTTC.